This is a list of T cell receptor beta chains from one sample in a study of regulatory T cells in long-lasting Graves disease. TCRdb redid the calling of the multiplex PCR reads with MiXCR, one entry per CDR3 protein. Of about 440,000 distinct CDR3 sequences in the sample, 15% were seen once. Another study also made use of these data, one on T cells in Graves' hyperthyroidism and ophthalmopathy.

This material consisted of peripheral blood mononuclear cells (PBMCs), taken at new diagnosis, from a patient treated with antithyroid drugs. The receptors derive from a woman aged 25 to 45 with Graves disease. CDR3s include the opening cysteine and the closing phenylalanine or tryptophan. The D gene is left open where the match is weak. Clone size is stated in some rows and not others, as once, few, many or a class when expanded.

J,D,V,size,length,CDR3,DNA
TRBJ2-3,-,TRBV29-1,many,14,CSVGSGTTTDTQYF,TGCAGCGTTGGCTCCGGGACCACCACAGATACGCAGTATTTT
TRBJ2-7,TRBD2,TRBV9,many,15,CASSVGTSGAYEQYF,TGTGCCAGCAGCGTAGGGACTAGCGGGGCTTACGAGCAGTACTTC
TRBJ2-5,TRBD1,TRBV20-1,many,13,CSAIGQAQETQYF,TGCAGTGCTATCGGACAGGCCCAAGAGACCCAGTACTTC
TRBJ1-2,TRBD1,TRBV6-5,-,14,CASSFGQDYYGYTF,TGTGCCAGCAGTTTCGGACAGGATTACTATGGCTACACCTTC
TRBJ2-7,-,TRBV9,many,13,CASGGAYSYEQYF,TGTGCCAGCGGGGGAGCGTACTCCTACGAGCAGTACTTC
TRBJ1-2,-,TRBV4-1,-,14,CASSQGVGGGGYTF,TGCGCCAGCAGCCAAGGAGTTGGGGGAGGTGGCTACACCTTC
TRBJ1-1,-,TRBV6-5,-,16,CASSYSYRDLGTEAFF,TGTGCCAGCAGTTACTCTTACAGGGACTTAGGCACTGAAGCTTTCTTT
TRBJ1-1,-,TRBV11-2,many,14,CASRKGRMNTEAFF,TGTGCCAGCAGAAAGGGACGGATGAACACTGAAGCTTTCTTT
TRBJ2-1,-,TRBV27,many,12,CASGLGGNEQFF,TGTGCCAGCGGCCTTGGGGGGAATGAGCAGTTCTTC
TRBJ2-7,-,TRBV28,many,15,CASSEGIGSYYEQYF,TGTGCCAGCAGTGAGGGGATCGGGAGCTACTACGAGCAGTACTTC
TRBJ2-4,-,TRBV27,many,16,CASSLVGELARHIQYF,TGTGCCAGCAGTTTGGTGGGTGAACTAGCCCGACACATTCAGTACTTC
TRBJ2-7,-,TRBV29-1,few,11,CSVEEMAEQYF,TGCAGCGTTGAAGAAATGGCCGAGCAGTACTTC
TRBJ2-3,-,TRBV7-8,many,14,CASSLEGGTDTQYF,TGTGCCAGCAGCTTAGAGGGGGGGACAGATACGCAGTATTTT
TRBJ1-1,TRBD1,TRBV20-1,few,14,CSARAEGAGTEAFF,TGCAGTGCTAGAGCGGAGGGGGCAGGAACTGAAGCTTTCTTT
TRBJ1-1,-,TRBV4-2,few,17,CASSQESGSEKNTEAFF,TGTGCCAGCAGCCAAGAATCGGGCTCGGAGAAGAACACTGAAGCTTTCTTT
TRBJ2-5,-,TRBV28,many,14,CASSLRAGAETQYF,TGTGCCAGCAGTTTAAGGGCGGGGGCGGAGACCCAGTACTTC
TRBJ1-4,-,TRBV5-1,few,16,CASSLASGAINEKLFF,TGCGCCAGCAGCCTGGCATCAGGGGCAATTAATGAAAAACTGTTTTTT
TRBJ2-7,TRBD1,TRBV20-1,many,15,CSARLASGTEYEQYF,TGCAGTGCTAGATTAGCCTCCGGGACAGAATACGAGCAGTACTTC
TRBJ1-1,-,TRBV4-1,many,15,CASSHPSGGGTEAFF,TGCGCCAGCAGCCATCCTTCGGGGGGAGGCACTGAAGCTTTCTTT
TRBJ2-1,-,TRBV12-3/TRBV12-4,once,12,CASSARTGVRFF,TGTGCCAGCAGTGCCCGGACTGGGGTTCGGTTCTTC
TRBJ1-1,-,TRBV6-1,many,13,CASSVNGNTEAFF,TGTGCCAGCAGTGTTAATGGGAACACTGAAGCTTTCTTT
TRBJ2-3,TRBD2,TRBV19,many,14,CASKLADSTDTQYF,TGTGCCAGCAAACTAGCGGATAGCACAGATACGCAGTATTTT
TRBJ2-1,-,TRBV20-1,many,12,CSARGPAPPQFF,TGCAGTGCTAGAGGCCCGGCTCCACCTCAGTTCTTC
TRBJ2-7,-,TRBV7-3,many,13,CASSLQSLDEQYF,TGTGCCAGCAGCTTACAGTCTCTTGACGAGCAGTACTTC
TRBJ1-1,-,TRBV2,many,12,CASSEERPEAFF,TGTGCCAGCAGTGAAGAGCGCCCTGAAGCTTTCTTT
TRBJ2-1,-,TRBV24-1,few,15,CATSDSWVGPREQFF,TGTGCCACCAGTGATTCGTGGGTTGGGCCAAGAGAGCAGTTCTTC
TRBJ2-7,-,TRBV13,many,15,CASSESLGVGYEQYF,TGTGCCAGCAGCGAATCCCTGGGGGTTGGATACGAGCAGTACTTC
TRBJ2-3,TRBD2,TRBV5-1,many,16,CASSLRVAGSTDTQYF,TGCGCCAGCAGCTTGAGGGTAGCGGGGAGCACAGATACGCAGTATTTT
TRBJ1-1,TRBD1,TRBV6-1,-,13,CASRGQGFTEAFF,TGTGCCAGCAGGGGACAGGGGTTCACTGAAGCTTTCTTT
TRBJ2-3,-,TRBV25-1,-,15,CASSEAGIGTDTQYF,TGTGCCAGCAGTGAAGCGGGGATAGGCACAGATACGCAGTATTTT
TRBJ1-2,-,TRBV7-9,few,15,CASSSSLWVEEGYTF,TGTGCCAGCAGCTCATCATTGTGGGTAGAAGAGGGCTACACCTTC
TRBJ1-2,-,TRBV11-2,-,15,CASSLSRTVAYGYIF,TGTGCCAGCAGCTTATCTAGGACAGTGGCCTATGGCTACATCTTC
TRBJ2-2,-,TRBV12-3/TRBV12-4,-,15,CASTLPGVGTGELFF,TGTGCCAGCACCCTTCCAGGGGTAGGCACCGGGGAGCTGTTTTTT
TRBJ2-3,-,TRBV5-1,few,16,CASSLHMGISTDTQYF,TGCGCCAGCAGCTTGCACATGGGGATTTCGACAGATACGCAGTATTTT
TRBJ2-2,-,TRBV11-3,many,15,CASRAGDPVPGELFF,TGTGCCAGCAGGGCGGGCGACCCCGTCCCCGGGGAGCTGTTTTTT
TRBJ2-7,-,TRBV29-1,many,11,CSVGDVYEQYF,TGCAGCGTTGGGGATGTCTACGAGCAGTACTTC
TRBJ2-7,-,TRBV24-1,few,15,CATSGRKGYDDEQYF,TGTGCCACCAGTGGCCGGAAGGGGTATGATGACGAGCAGTACTTC
TRBJ1-2,-,TRBV27,many,14,CASSSRVSNYGYTF,TGTGCCAGCAGTTCCAGGGTTTCAAACTATGGCTACACCTTC
TRBJ2-1,TRBD1,TRBV20-1,many,13,CSAGARRGFEQFF,TGCAGTGCTGGAGCTCGCAGGGGGTTTGAGCAGTTCTTC
TRBJ1-3,TRBD1,TRBV2,-,20,CAIMPPPPPGQGRPGNTIYF,TGTGCCATCATGCCCCCCCCCCCCCCCGGACAGGGGCGACCTGGAAACACCATATATTTT
TRBJ2-2,-,TRBV19,few,15,CATSISGRSTGELFF,TGTGCCACTAGTATATCAGGCAGGAGCACCGGGGAGCTGTTTTTT
TRBJ2-7,TRBD1,TRBV19,-,14,CASSGDRGFYEQYF,TGTGCCAGTAGTGGGGACAGGGGATTCTACGAGCAGTACTTC
TRBJ2-2,TRBD1,TRBV29-1,few,15,CSATDRGHKAGELFF,TGCAGCGCTACTGACAGGGGGCATAAGGCCGGGGAGCTGTTTTTT
TRBJ1-6,-,TRBV27,few,14,CASSLYHRDSPLHF,TGTGCCAGCAGTTTATACCACAGGGATTCACCCCTCCACTTT
TRBJ2-7,-,TRBV12-3/TRBV12-4,many,14,CASSLGGGSREQYF,TGTGCCAGCAGCCTTGGGGGCGGGAGTAGGGAGCAGTACTTC
TRBJ2-1,TRBD1,TRBV27,many,13,CASSLVTGPEQFF,TGTGCCAGCAGTTTGGTGACAGGGCCTGAGCAGTTCTTC
TRBJ1-2,-,TRBV12-3/TRBV12-4,few,15,CASSPSGGASSGYTF,TGTGCCAGCAGCCCCTCGGGGGGGGCGAGTAGTGGCTACACCTTC
TRBJ2-2,-,TRBV11-3,few,14,CASSPYGGAGELFF,TGTGCCAGCAGCCCTTATGGGGGTGCCGGGGAGCTGTTTTTT
TRBJ2-7,TRBD2,TRBV28,many,17,CASRPGEGLEVPYEQYF,TGTGCCAGCAGACCAGGGGAGGGACTAGAGGTTCCCTACGAGCAGTACTTC
TRBJ1-6,TRBD1,TRBV19,-,14,CASSPGQQNSPLHF,TGTGCCAGTAGCCCGGGACAGCAGAATTCACCCCTCCACTTT
TRBJ1-2,TRBD1,TRBV3-1,-,15,CASSQVVRGVGGYTF,TGTGCCAGCAGCCAAGTCGTCAGGGGGGTCGGTGGCTACACCTTC
TRBJ1-5,-,TRBV9,-,13,CASSVESNQPQHF,TGTGCCAGCAGCGTAGAATCCAATCAGCCCCAGCATTTT